The source of this T cell receptor (beta chain) is a study of Graves' ophthalmopathy and Graves' hyperthyroidism. The table lists this clonotype with many counts. Amplified material comprised TCR beta CDR3 regions derived from RNA transcripts. The workflow started with a first-round RT-PCR run with HTBI primers and then moved on to a second-round multiplex PCR. TCRdb called the multiplex PCR reads again in MiXCR, with one record for every CDR3 protein. In the table there are about 370,000 distinct CDR3 sequences, around 17% of which are singletons. Trimming pared 0 bases from V and 6 bases from J, leaving 8 bases between. The CDR3 spans 14 residues. CDR1 and CDR2 from the germline V gene are MNHEY and SVGAGI.

Material: peripheral blood. This chain connects TRBV6-5 to TRBJ2-2; maybe TRBD1 (6 bases). The receptor was derived from a woman under 30 with Graves' ophthalmopathy. CDR3 sequence: CASSYSQGPGELFF. DNA of the CDR3: TGTGCCAGCAGTTACTCACAGGGACCCGGGGAGCTGTTTTTT.